This TCR beta chain was identified in a study of cytomegalovirus exposure and HLA in healthy donors. General study points: In an earlier analysis, in 587 donors, most V segments appeared productive either ~90% or ~30% of the time. Prediction of most subjects' HLA-A and HLA-B alleles by TCR beta sequences was reportedly accurate. The number of N-insertions in an Asian-associated ancestry cluster was reportedly below the approximately 680-donor mean in a later analysis.

Points on this clone: Its antigen remains unidentified.

Germline CDR1 and CDR2: SGHNT and YENEEA. The CDR3 spans 13 residues. Trimming removed 8 bases at V and 4 bases at J, with 13 bases between. Use of 60 Vbeta and 13 Jbeta primers characterized the PCR. Generated by immunoSEQ multiplex PCR, the TCRdb table keeps only in-frame clones and is missing some. The sample contains 160,000 or so clones, 81% of which appear only once. This clonotype was obtained from a man aged 45-65 years in good health and CMV-seropositive. J is TRBJ2-3 and V is TRBV11-3, with TRBD2 as a possible D gene (6 bases). Sequencing was carried out using PBMCs. CDR3 region: CASGPGLSDTQYF. Written as DNA, the CDR3 is TGTGCCAGCGGCCCGGGACTCTCAGATACGCAGTATTTT.